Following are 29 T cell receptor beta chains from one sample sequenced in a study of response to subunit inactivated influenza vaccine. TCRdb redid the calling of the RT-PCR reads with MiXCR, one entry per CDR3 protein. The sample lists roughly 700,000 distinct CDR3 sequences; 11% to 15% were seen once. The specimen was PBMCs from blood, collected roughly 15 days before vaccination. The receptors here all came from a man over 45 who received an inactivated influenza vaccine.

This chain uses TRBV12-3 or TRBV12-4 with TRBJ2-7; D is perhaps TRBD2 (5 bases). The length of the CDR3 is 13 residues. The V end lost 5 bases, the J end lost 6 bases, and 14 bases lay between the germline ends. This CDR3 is CASSAGKNAEQYF. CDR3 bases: TGTGCCAGCAGTGCCGGGAAGAACGCCGAGCAGTACTTC.

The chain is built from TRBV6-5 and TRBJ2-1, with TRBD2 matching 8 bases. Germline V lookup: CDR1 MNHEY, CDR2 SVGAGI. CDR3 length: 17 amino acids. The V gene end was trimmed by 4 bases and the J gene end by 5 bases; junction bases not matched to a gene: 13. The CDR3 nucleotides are TGTGCCAGCAGTTCCCCTTGGAATGGCGGGGGGCACAATGAGCAGTTCTTC. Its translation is CASSSPWNGGGHNEQFF.

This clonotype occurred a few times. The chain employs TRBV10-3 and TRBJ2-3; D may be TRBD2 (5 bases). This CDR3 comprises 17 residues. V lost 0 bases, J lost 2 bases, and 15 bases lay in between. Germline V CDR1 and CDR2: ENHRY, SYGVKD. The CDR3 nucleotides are TGTGCCATCAGTGAGTCCGAGGGAACGCCTCTCACAGATACGCAGTATTTT. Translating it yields CAISESEGTPLTDTQYF.

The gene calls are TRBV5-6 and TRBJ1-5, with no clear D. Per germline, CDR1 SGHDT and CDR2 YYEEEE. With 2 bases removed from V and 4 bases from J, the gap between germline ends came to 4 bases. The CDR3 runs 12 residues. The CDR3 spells CASSFKNQPQHF. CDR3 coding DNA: TGTGCCAGCAGCTTTAAGAATCAGCCCCAGCATTTT.

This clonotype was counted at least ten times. The CDR3 loop is CSARRGSGSYEQYF. CDR3 nucleotide sequence: TGCAGTGCTAGGAGAGGTAGCGGCTCCTACGAGCAGTACTTC. The V and J genes are TRBV20-1 and TRBJ2-7; maybe TRBD2 (6 bases). V was clipped by 3 bases and J by 0 bases, with 12 bases between them. Germline V gives CDR1 DFQATT, CDR2 SNEGSKA (reference sequence). CDR3 length equals 14 residues.

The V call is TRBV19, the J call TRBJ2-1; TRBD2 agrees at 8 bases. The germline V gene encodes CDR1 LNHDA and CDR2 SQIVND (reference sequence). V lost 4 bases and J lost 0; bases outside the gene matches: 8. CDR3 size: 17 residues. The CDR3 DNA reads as TGTGCCAGTAGTACTGGCGGGAGGTGGGACTCCTACAATGAGCAGTTCTTC. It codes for CASSTGGRWDSYNEQFF. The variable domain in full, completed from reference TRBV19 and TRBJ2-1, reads DGGITQSPKYLFRKEGQNVTLSCEQNLNHDAMYWYRQDPGQGLRLIYYSQIVNDFQKGDIAEGYSVSREKKESFPLTVTSAQKNPTAFYLCASSTGGRWDSYNEQFFGPGTRLTVL.

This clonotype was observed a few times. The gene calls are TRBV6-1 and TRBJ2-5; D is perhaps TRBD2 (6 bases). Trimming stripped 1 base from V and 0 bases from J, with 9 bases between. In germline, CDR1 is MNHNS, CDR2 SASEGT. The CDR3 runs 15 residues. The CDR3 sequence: CASSEGPGDQETQYF. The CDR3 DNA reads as TGTGCCAGCAGTGAAGGTCCGGGAGACCAAGAGACCCAGTACTTC.

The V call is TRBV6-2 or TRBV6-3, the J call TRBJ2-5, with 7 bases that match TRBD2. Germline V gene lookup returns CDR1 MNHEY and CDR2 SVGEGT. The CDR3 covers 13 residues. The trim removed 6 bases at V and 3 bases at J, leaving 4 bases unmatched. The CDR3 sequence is CASRASGEETQYF. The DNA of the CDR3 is TGTGCCAGCAGGGCTAGCGGAGAAGAGACCCAGTACTTC.

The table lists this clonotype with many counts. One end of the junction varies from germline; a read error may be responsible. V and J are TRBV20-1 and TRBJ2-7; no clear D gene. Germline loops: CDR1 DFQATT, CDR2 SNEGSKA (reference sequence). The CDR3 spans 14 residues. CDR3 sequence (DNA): TGCAGTGCAAGAGATCAGGCGACCCTCTACGAGCAGTACTTC. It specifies CSARDQATLYEQYF.

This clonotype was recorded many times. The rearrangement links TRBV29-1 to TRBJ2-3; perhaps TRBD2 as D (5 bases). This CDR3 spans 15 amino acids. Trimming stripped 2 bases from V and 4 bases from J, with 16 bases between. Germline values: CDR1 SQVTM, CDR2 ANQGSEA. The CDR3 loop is CSVELPGIDSDTQYF. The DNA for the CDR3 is TGCAGCGTTGAACTCCCCGGGATCGATTCAGATACGCAGTATTTT.

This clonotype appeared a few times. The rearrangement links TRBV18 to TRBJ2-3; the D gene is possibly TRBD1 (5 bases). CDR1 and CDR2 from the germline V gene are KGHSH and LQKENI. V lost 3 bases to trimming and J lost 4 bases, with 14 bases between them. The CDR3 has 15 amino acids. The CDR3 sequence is CASSPPSRGADTQYF. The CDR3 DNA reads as TGTGCCAGCTCACCCCCTTCTAGGGGTGCAGATACGCAGTATTTT.

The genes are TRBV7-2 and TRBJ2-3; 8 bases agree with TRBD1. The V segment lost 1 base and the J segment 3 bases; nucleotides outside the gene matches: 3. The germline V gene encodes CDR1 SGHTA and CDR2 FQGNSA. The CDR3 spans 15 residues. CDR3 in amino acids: CASSLVTGETDTQYF. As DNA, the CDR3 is TGTGCCAGCAGCTTAGTGACAGGGGAAACAGATACGCAGTATTTT.

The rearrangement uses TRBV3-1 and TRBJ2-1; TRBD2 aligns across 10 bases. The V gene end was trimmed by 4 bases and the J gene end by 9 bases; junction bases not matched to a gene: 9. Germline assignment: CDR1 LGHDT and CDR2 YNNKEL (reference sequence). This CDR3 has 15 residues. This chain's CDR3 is CASSPLAGEGGEQFF. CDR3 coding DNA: TGTGCCAGCAGCCCGCTAGCGGGGGAGGGTGGTGAGCAGTTCTTC.

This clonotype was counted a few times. The CDR3 sequence is CASSSDLAGVNTGELFF. CDR3 bases: TGCGCCAGCAGCTCTGATCTAGCGGGGGTCAACACCGGGGAGCTGTTTTTT. The genes are TRBV5-1 and TRBJ2-2, with 10 bases aligning to TRBD2. V lost 3 bases and J lost 2; bases outside the gene matches: 7. There are 17 residues in the CDR3. CDR1 SGHRS and CDR2 YFSETQ come from the germline V gene. The full variable domain, with the rest looked up from reference TRBV5-1 and TRBJ2-2, is KAGVTQTPRYLIKTRGQQVTLSCSPISGHRSVSWYQQTPGQGLQFLFEYFSETQRNKGNFPGRFSGRQFSNSRSEMNVSTLELGDSALYLCASSSDLAGVNTGELFFGEGSRLTVL.

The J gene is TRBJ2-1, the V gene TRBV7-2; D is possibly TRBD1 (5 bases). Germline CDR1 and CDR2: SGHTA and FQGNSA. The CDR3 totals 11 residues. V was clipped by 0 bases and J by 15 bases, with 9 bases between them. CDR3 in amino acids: CASSLARARFF. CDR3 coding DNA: TGTGCCAGCAGCTTAGCCAGGGCCCGGTTCTTC.

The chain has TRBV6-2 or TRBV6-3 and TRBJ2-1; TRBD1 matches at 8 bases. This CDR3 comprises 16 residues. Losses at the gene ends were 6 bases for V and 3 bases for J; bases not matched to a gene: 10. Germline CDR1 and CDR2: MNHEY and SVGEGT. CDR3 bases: TGTGCCAGCAGCAAGCGACAGGGGCCCCTCTACAATGAGCAGTTCTTC. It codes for CASSKRQGPLYNEQFF.

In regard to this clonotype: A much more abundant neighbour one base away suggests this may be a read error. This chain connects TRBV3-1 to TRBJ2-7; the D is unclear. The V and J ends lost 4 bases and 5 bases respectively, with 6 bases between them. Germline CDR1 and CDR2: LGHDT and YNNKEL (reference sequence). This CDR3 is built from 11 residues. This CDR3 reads CASSPMDEQYF. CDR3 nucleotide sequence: TGTGCCAGCAGCCCTATGGACGAGCAGTACTTC.

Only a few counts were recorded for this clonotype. Here the CDR3 reads CSVLWGYNEQFF. CDR3 sequence (DNA): TGCAGTGTTCTGTGGGGCTACAATGAGCAGTTCTTC. The genes are TRBV20-1 and TRBJ2-1; D not certain. Trimming removed 7 bases at V and 3 bases at J, with 10 bases between. CDR1 DFQATT and CDR2 SNEGSKA come from the germline V gene (reference sequence). The CDR3 contains 12 residues.

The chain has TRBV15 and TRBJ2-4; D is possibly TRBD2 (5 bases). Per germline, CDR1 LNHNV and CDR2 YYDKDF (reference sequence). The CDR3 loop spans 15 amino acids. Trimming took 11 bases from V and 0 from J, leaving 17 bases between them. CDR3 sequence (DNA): TGTGCCTCAACGGAGGCAAGGACAGCCAAAAACATTCAGTACTTC. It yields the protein CASTEARTAKNIQYF.

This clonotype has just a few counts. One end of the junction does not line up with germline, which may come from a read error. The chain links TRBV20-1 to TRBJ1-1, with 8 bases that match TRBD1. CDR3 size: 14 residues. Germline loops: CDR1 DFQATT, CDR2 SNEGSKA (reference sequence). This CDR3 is CSAGDRGGTTEAFF. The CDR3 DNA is TGCAGTGCTGGAGACAGGGGCGGTACCACTGAAGCTTTCTTT.

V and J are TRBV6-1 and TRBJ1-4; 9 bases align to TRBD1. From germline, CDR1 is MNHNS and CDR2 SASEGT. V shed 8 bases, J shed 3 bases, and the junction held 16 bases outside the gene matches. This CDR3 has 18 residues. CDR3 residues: CASHSLRQGDTSNEKLFF. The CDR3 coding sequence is TGTGCCAGCCACTCCCTAAGACAGGGGGATACTTCTAATGAAAAACTGTTTTTT.

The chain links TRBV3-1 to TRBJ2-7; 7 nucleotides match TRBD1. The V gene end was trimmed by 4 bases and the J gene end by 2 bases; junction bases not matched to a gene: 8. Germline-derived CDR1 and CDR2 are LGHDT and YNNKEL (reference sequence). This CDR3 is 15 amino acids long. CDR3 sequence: CASSLRQGEPYEQYF. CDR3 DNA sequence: TGTGCCAGCAGCCTGAGACAGGGAGAGCCCTACGAGCAGTACTTC.

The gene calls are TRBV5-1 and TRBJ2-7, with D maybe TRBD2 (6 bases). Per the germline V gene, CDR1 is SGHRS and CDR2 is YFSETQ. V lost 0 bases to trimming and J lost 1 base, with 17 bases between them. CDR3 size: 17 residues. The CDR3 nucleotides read TGCGCCAGCAGCTTGGGTCCTAGCGCAACAGTATCCTACGAGCAGTACTTC. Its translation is CASSLGPSATVSYEQYF.

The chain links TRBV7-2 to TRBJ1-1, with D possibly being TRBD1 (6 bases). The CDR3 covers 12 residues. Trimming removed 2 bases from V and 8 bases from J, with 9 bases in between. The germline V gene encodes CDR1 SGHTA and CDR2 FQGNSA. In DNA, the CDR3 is TGTGCCAGCAGCTTATACAGGGTGGAAGCTTTCTTT. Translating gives CASSLYRVEAFF. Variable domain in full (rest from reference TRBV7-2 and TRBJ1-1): GAGVSQSPSNKVTEKGKDVELRCDPISGHTALYWYRQSLGQGLEFLIYFQGNSAPDKSGLPSDRFSAERTGGSVSTLTIQRTQQEDSAVYLCASSLYRVEAFFGQGTRLTVV.

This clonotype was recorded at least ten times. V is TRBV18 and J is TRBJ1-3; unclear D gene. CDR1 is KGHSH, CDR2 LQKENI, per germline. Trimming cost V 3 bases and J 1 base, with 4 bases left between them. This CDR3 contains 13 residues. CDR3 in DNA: TGTGCCAGCTCACCGAATTCTGGAAACACCATATATTTT. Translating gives CASSPNSGNTIYF.

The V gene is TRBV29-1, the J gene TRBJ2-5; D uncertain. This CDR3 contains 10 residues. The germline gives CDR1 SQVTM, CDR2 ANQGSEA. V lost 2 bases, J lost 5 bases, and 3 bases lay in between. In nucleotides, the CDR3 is TGCAGCGTTGAATATGAGACCCAGTACTTC. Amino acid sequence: CSVEYETQYF.

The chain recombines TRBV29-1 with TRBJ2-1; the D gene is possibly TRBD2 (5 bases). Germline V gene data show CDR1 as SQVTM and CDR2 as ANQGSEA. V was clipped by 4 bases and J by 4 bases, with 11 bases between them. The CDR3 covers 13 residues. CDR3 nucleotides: TGCAGCGTTGCGGGGTCACGTTACAATGAGCAGTTCTTC. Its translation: CSVAGSRYNEQFF.

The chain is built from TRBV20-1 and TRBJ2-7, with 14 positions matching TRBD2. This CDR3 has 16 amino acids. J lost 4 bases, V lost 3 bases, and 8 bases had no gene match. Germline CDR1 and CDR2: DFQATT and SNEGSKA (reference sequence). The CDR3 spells CSASGTSGSEGYEQYF. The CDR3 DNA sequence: TGCAGTGCTAGCGGGACTAGCGGGAGTGAAGGGTACGAGCAGTACTTC.

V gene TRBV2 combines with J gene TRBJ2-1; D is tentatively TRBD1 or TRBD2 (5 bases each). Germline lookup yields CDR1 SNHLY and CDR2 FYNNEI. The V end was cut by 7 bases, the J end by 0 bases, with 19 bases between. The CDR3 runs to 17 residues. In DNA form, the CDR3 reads TGTGCCAGCACGAGTATAGGGACGCTGAGCTCCTACAATGAGCAGTTCTTC. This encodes CASTSIGTLSSYNEQFF. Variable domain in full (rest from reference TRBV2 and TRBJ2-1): EPEVTQTPSHQVTQMGQEVILRCVPISNHLYFYWYRQILGQKVEFLVSFYNNEISEKSEIFDDQFSVERPDGSNFTLKIRSTKLEDSAMYFCASTSIGTLSSYNEQFFGPGTRLTVL.